There are a few counts of the clone carrying this TCR beta chain. Its antigen is currently unknown. TCRdb reprocessed the reads with MiXCR, giving one entry per CDR3 protein. The sample consists of 750,000 to 900,000 distinct CDR3 sequences, 25% to 35% of them appearing once. V lost 1 base to trimming and J lost 2 bases, with 9 bases between them. Per germline, CDR1 LNHDA and CDR2 SQIVND (reference sequence). This CDR3 comprises 15 residues. The data stem from a study of T cell repertoires in cytomegalovirus infection. Study results and caveats: What dominated the ex vivo response were HLA-C-restricted CMV-specific TCR beta clonotypes.

The TCR was taken from a human donor in good health (CMV status not recorded). Some clones in this sample may be carry-over from other donors' samples. The rearrangement uses TRBV19 and TRBJ1-5, with D maybe TRBD1 (6 bases). The sample here was cultured CD8+ T cells from PBMCs, taken from culture after CMV antigen stimulation. CDR3 in amino acids: CASSIVAGGNQPQHF. The DNA for the CDR3 is TGTGCCAGTAGTATAGTGGCAGGGGGCAATCAGCCCCAGCATTTT. Looking up the rest from reference TRBV19 and TRBJ1-5 gives the full variable domain: DGGITQSPKYLFRKEGQNVTLSCEQNLNHDAMYWYRQDPGQGLRLIYYSQIVNDFQKGDIAEGYSVSREKKESFPLTVTSAQKNPTAFYLCASSIVAGGNQPQHFGDGTRLSIL.